The TCR beta chain under discussion was sequenced for a study of shared clonotypes between healthy human individuals. About the research overall: Per donor, CD8 memory used one plate, CD8 naive used two, CD4 memory used three and CD4 naive used three.

From germline, CDR1 is MDHEN and CDR2 SYDVKM. The CDR3 has 14 residues. General observations from the study: Among non-shared clonotypes, generation probabilities were lower than among those shared by all four donors. For naive CD4 cells, around 5.1% of clonotypes were shared across four donors.

Profiling relied on immunoSEQ multiplex PCR, and the TCRdb table lists in-frame clones only, not all of them. In the table there are roughly 2.2 million clones, just under 95% of which are singletons. Comments on this clone: Its target is unknown. One end of the junction fails to match germline, which may point to a read error.

This clonotype was sampled from a man aged 18 to 29 in good health. Some clones in this sample may be carry-over from other donors' samples. The V call is TRBV28, the J call TRBJ2-1; D remains ambiguous. Material: naive CD4+ T cells from PBMCs. The sample's subset: CD45RA+ positively selected. In DNA form, the CDR3 reads TGTGCCAGCAATCCGCTAGACTCCCACAATGAGCAGTTCTTC. Translating gives CASNPLDSHNEQFF.